The clone carrying this TCR beta chain was seen only a few times. The antigen is undetermined. CDR3 length: 16 amino acids. J lost 1 base, V lost 5 bases, and 3 bases had no gene match. The V gene's germline CDR1 is SGHAT and CDR2 FQDESV (reference sequence). This entry belongs to a study of identical twins. Study outcomes and limitations: Beta out-of-frame twin sharing showed a weaker excess.

TCRdb called the 5' RACE reads again in MiXCR, with one record for every CDR3 protein. The sample includes 400,000 to 500,000 distinct CDR3 sequences, 18% seen only once; the top ten take roughly 12%. Healthy Caucasians, and only they, were the donors. The TCR sequence derives from a man aged 50 or older in good health. The rearrangement uses TRBV11-1 and TRBJ2-1; 12 bases are a match to TRBD2. The sample was naive T cells sorted from blood. The CDR3 region is CASSPTSGRSYNEQFF. As DNA, the CDR3 is TGTGCCAGCAGCCCGACTAGCGGGAGATCCTACAATGAGCAGTTCTTC.